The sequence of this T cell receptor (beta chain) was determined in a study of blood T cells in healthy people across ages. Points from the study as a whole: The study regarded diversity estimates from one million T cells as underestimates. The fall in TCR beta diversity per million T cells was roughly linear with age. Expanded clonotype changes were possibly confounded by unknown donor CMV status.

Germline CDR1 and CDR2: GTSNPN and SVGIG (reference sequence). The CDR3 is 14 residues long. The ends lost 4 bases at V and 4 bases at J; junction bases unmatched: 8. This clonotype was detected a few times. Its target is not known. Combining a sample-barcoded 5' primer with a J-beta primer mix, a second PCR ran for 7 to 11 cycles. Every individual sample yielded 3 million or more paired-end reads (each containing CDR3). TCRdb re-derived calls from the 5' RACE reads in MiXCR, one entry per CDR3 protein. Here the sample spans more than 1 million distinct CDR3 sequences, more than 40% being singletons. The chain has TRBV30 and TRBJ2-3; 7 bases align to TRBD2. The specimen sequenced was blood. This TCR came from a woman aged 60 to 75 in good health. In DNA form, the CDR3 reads TGTGCCTGGACTGGCGGGAGAGCCGCAGATACGCAGTATTTT. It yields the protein CAWTGGRAADTQYF.